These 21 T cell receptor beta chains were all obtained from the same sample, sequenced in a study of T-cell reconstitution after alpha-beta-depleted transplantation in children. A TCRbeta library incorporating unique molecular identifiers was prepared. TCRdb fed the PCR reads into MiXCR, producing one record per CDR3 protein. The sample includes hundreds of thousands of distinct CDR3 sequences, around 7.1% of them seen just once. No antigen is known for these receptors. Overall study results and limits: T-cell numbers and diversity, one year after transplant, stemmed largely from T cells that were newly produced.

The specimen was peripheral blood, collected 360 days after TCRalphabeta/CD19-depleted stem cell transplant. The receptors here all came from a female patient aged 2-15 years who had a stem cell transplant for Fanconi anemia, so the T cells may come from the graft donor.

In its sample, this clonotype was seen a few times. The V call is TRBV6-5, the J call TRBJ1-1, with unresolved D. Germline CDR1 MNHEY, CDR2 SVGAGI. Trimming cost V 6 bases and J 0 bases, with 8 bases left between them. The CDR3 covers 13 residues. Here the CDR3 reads CASRRELNTEAFF. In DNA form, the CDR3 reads TGTGCCAGCAGGAGGGAACTGAACACTGAAGCTTTCTTT.

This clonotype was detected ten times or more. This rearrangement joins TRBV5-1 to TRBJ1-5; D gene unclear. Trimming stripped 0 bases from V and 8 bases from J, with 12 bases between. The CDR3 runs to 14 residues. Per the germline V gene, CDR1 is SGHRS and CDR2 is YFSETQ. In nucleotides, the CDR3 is TGCGCCAGCAGCTTGGCCGCAGGAATGGAGCCCCAGCATTTT. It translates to CASSLAAGMEPQHF.

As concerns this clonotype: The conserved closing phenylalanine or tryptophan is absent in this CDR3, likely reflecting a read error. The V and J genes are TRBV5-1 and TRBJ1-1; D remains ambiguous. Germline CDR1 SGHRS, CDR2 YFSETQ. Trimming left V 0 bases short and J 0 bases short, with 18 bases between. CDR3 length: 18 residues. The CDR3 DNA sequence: TGCGCCAGCAGCTTGGCGGCAACGCGGACGGGCCTGAACACTGAAGCTTTCTTA. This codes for CASSLAATRTGLNTEAFL.

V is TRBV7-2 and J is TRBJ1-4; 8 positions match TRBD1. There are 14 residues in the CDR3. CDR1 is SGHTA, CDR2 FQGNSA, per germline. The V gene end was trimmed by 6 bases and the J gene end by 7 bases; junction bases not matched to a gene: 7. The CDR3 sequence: CASRKDRGSEKLFF. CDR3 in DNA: TGTGCCAGCAGGAAAGACAGGGGAAGTGAAAAACTGTTTTTT.

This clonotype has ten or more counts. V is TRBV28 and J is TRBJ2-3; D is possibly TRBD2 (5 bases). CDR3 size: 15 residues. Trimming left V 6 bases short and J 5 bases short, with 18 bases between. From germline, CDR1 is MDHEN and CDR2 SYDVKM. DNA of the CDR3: TGTGCCAGCAGCACCCTAGCCTCCCTGGGAGATACGCAGTATTTT. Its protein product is CASSTLASLGDTQYF.

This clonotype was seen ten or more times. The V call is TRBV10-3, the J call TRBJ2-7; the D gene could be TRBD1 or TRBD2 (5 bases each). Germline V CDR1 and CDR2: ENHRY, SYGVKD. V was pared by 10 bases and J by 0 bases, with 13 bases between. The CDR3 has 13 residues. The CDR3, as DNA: TGTGCCAACCGGGACGCAGGCTCCTACGAGCAGTACGTC. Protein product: CANRDAGSYEQYV.

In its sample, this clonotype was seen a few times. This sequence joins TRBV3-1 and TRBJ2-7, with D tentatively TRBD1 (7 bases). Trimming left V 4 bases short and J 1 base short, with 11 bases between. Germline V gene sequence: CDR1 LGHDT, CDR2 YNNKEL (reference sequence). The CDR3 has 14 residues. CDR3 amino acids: CASSRGDSSYEQYV. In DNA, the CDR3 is TGTGCCAGCAGCCGGGGGGACAGTTCCTACGAGCAGTACGTC.

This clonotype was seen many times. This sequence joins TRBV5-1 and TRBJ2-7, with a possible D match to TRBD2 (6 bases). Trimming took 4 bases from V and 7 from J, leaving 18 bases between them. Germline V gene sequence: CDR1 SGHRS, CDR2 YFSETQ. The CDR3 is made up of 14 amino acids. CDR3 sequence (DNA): TGCGCCAGCAGCCCGGGACCCCAAGGGAGGGAGCAGTACTTC. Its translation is CASSPGPQGREQYF.

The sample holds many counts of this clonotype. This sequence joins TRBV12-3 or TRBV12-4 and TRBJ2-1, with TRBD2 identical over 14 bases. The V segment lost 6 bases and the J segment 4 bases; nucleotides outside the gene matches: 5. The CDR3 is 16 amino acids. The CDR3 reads CASSTGTSGGYNEQFF. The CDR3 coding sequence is TGTGCCAGCAGCACGGGGACTAGCGGGGGATACAATGAGCAGTTCTTC.

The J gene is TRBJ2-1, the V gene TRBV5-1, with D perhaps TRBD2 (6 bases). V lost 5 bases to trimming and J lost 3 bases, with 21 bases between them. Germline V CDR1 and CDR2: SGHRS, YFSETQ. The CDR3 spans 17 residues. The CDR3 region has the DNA TGCGCCAGCAGTTGGCGGGGACTTCGTTTCCACTACAATGAGCAGTTCTTC. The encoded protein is CASSWRGLRFHYNEQFF.

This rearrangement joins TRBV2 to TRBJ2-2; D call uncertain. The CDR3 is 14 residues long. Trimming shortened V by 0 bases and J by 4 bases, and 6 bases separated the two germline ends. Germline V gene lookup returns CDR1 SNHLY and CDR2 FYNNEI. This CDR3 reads CASSEARFTGELFF. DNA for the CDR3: TGTGCCAGCAGTGAAGCGCGGTTCACCGGGGAGCTGTTTTTT.

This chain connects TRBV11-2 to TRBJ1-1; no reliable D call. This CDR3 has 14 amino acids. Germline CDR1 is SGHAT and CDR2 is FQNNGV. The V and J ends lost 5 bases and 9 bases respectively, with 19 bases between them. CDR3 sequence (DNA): TGTGCCAGCAGCCTCGACCCCCGGGTGAATCAAGCTTTCTTT. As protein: CASSLDPRVNQAFF.

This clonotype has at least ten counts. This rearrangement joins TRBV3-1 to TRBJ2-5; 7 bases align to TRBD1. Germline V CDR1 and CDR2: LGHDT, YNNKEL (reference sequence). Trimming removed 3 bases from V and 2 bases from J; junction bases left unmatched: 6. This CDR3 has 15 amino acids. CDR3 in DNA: TGTGCCAGCAGCCAGCACGGACAGGAGCAAGAGACCCAGTACTTC. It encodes CASSQHGQEQETQYF.

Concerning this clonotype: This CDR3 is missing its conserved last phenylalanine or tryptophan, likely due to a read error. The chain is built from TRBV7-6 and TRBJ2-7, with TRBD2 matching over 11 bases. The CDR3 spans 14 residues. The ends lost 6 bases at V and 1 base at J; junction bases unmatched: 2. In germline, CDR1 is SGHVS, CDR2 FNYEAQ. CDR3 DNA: TGTGCCAGCAGTCTAGCGGGAGGTTCCTACGAGCAGTACTAC. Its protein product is CASSLAGGSYEQYY.

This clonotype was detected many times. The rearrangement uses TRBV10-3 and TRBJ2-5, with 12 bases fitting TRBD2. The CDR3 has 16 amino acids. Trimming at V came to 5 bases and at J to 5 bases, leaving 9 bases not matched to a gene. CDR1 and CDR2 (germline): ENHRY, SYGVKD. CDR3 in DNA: TGTGCCATCAGTCCTAGCGGGAGGGCCGTGGTCGAGACCCAGTACTTC. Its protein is CAISPSGRAVVETQYF.

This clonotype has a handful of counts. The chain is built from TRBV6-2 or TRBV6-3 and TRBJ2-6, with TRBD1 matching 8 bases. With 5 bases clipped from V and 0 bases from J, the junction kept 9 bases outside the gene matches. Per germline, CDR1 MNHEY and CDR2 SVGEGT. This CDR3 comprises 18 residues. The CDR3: CASSDPGQAPSGANVLTF. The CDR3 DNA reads TGTGCCAGCAGTGATCCGGGACAGGCTCCCTCTGGGGCCAACGTCCTGACTTTC.

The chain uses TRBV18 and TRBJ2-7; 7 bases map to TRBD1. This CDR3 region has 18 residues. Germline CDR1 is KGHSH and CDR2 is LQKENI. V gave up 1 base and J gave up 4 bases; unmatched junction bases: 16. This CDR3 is CASSPLNPPDRSAYEQYF. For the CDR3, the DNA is TGTGCCAGCTCACCACTCAACCCCCCGGACAGGTCTGCTTACGAGCAGTACTTC. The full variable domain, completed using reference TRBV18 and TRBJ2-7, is NAGVMQNPRHLVRRRGQEARLRCSPMKGHSHVYWYRQLPEEGLKFMVYLQKENIIDESGMPKERFSAEFPKEGPSILRIQQVVRGDSAAYFCASSPLNPPDRSAYEQYFGPGTRLTVT.

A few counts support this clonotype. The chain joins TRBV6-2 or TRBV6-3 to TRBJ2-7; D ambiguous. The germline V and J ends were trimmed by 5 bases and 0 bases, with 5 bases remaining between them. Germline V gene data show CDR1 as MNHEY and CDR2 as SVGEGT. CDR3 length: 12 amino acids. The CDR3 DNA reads TGTGCCAGCAGTCAGACCTCCTACGAGCAGTACGTC. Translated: CASSQTSYEQYV.

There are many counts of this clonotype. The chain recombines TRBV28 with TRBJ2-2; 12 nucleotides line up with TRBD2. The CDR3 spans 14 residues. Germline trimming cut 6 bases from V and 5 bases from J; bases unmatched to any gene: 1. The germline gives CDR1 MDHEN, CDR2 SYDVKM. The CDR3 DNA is TGTGCCAGCAGCGGACTAGCGGGGACCGGGGAGCTGTTTTTT. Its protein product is CASSGLAGTGELFF.

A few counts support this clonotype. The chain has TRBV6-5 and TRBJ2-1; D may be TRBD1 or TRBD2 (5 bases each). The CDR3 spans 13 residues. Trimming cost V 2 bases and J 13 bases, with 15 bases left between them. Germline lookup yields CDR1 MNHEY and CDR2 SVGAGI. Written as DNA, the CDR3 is TGTGCCAGCAGTTACCCCGGGACCGTTGGCCAGTTCTTC. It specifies CASSYPGTVGQFF.

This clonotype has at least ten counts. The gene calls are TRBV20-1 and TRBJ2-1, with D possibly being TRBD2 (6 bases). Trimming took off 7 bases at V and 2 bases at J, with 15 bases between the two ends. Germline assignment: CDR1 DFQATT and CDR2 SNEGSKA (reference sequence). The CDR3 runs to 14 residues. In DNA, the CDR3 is TGCAGTGTTGGCTTGGGAGGTACCTACAATGAGCAGTTCTTC. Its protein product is CSVGLGGTYNEQFF.